This TCR beta chain is from a study of blood T cell repertoires in COVID-19. This table comes from immunoSEQ multiplex PCR, and its TCRdb copy is limited to in-frame clones, with some not included. The data show around 130,000 clones, about 88% seen once. The V gene lost 1 base and the J gene lost 4 bases, with 14 bases spanning the gap. Per the germline V gene, CDR1 is SGDLS and CDR2 is YYNGEE. The CDR3 runs to 15 residues. Input material: peripheral blood. The chain combines TRBV9 with TRBJ1-2, with D hard to call. The receptor's source is a woman older than 75 with acute or convalescent COVID-19. The CDR3 coding sequence is TGTGCCAGCAGCGTATGGGCCGGGATGAGCTATGGCTACACCTTC. This codes for CASSVWAGMSYGYTF.